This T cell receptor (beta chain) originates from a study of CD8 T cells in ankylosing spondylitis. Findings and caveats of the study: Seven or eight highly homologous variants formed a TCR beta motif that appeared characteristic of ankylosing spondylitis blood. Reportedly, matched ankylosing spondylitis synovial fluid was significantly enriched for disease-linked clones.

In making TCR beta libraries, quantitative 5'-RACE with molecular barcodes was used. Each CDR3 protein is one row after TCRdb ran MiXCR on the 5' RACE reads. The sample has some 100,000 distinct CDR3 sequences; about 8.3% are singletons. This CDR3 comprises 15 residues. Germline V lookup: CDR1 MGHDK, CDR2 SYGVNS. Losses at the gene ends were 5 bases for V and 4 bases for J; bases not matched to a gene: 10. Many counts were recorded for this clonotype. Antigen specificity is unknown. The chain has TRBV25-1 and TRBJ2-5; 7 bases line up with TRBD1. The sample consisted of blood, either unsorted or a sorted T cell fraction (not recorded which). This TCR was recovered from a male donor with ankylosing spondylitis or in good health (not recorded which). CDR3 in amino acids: CASSSDREPIETQYF. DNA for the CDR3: TGTGCCAGCAGTTCAGACAGGGAACCAATAGAGACCCAGTACTTC.